The 30 T cell receptor beta chains reported below all come from one sample, sequenced in a study of cytomegalovirus exposure and HLA in healthy donors (dated by TCRdb to the late 2010s). Libraries were made using the immunoSEQ multiplex PCR assay. The multiplex PCR relied on a mix of 60 forward primers for TCR Vbeta segments and 13 reverse primers for TCR Jbeta segments. TCRdb mirrors the immuneACCESS table, restricted to in-frame sequences. Some clones are absent from its copies; in checked studies, under half trace to an unresolved V gene, and the reason for the others is unknown. The sample includes 140,000 to 150,000 clones, with 55% to 85% observed a single time. Over 2% of the sample comes from the top ten. The sample comprised PBMCs. All receptors derive from a man aged 40-55 years in good health and CMV-seronegative.

This clone was observed a single time. The gene calls are TRBV30 and TRBJ2-2; D may be TRBD2 (6 bases). The length of the CDR3 is 15 residues. V was cut by 1 base and J by 4 bases, with 13 bases left in between. Germline V CDR1 and CDR2: GTSNPN, SVGIG (reference sequence). The CDR3 DNA follows: TGTGCCTGGAGTGCCCCTTGGCGGGGCACCGGGGAGCTGTTTTTT. This translates into CAWSAPWRGTGELFF.

Only one count was recorded for this clone. This chain links TRBV15 with TRBJ2-7, with 9 bases matching TRBD2. V shed 1 base and J 0 bases; nucleotides not matched to a gene: 4. The CDR3 sequence is 16 residues long. Germline V gene data show CDR1 as LNHNV and CDR2 as YYDKDF (reference sequence). CDR3 sequence reads: CATSRGFSGSSYEQYF. The CDR3 DNA sequence: TGTGCCACCAGCAGAGGTTTTAGCGGGAGCTCCTACGAGCAGTACTTC.

The chain employs TRBV7-6 and TRBJ2-3, with D maybe TRBD2 (5 bases). Deletions cut 5 bases from V and 0 bases from J, with 12 bases between. The CDR3 totals 15 residues. CDR1 and CDR2 from the germline V gene are SGHVS and FNYEAQ. The CDR3 region is CASSSNGGSTDTQYF. The CDR3 DNA reads TGTGCCAGCAGCAGTAACGGCGGGAGCACAGATACGCAGTATTTT. The variable domain in full, completed from reference TRBV7-6 and TRBJ2-3, reads GAGVSQSPRYKVTKRGQDVALRCDPISGHVSLYWYRQALGQGPEFLTYFNYEAQQDKSGLPNDRFSAERPEGSISTLTIQRTEQRDSAMYRCASSSNGGSTDTQYFGPGTRLTVL.

The gene calls are TRBV27 and TRBJ2-1, with D possibly matching TRBD2 (5 bases). This CDR3 is 11 amino acids long. Trimming pared 2 bases from V and 10 bases from J, leaving 6 bases between. Germline CDR1 is MNHEY and CDR2 is SMNVEV (reference sequence). As DNA, the CDR3 is TGTGCCAGCAGTTTAGGGAGAGAGCAGTTCTTC. It is translated as CASSLGREQFF.

This clone was counted a few times. The J gene is TRBJ2-7, the V gene TRBV4-1; D is possibly TRBD1 (6 bases). The CDR3 runs 13 residues. V gave up 0 bases and J gave up 4 bases, with 7 bases separating them. From germline, CDR1 is MGHRA and CDR2 YSYEKL. The CDR3 DNA is TGCGCCAGCAGCCAAGAACAGGGATACGAGCAGTACTTC. Translated: CASSQEQGYEQYF.

The chain has TRBV19 and TRBJ1-2; D remains ambiguous. V gave up 6 bases and J gave up 2 bases, with 10 bases separating them. This CDR3 region has 13 residues. CDR1 LNHDA and CDR2 SQIVND come from the germline V gene (reference sequence). CDR3: CASRKPGNYGYTF. Here the CDR3 DNA reads TGTGCCAGTAGAAAGCCCGGGAACTATGGCTACACCTTC.

The chain uses TRBV5-1 and TRBJ1-1; TRBD1 matches at 7 bases. Germline lookup yields CDR1 SGHRS and CDR2 YFSETQ. The J segment lost 3 bases and the V segment lost 0 bases, leaving 17 bases of the junction unmatched. This CDR3 comprises 19 residues. The CDR3 protein is CASSLVYRTAARGDTEAFF. Here the CDR3 DNA reads TGCGCCAGCAGCTTGGTCTACAGGACGGCAGCCAGGGGGGACACTGAAGCTTTCTTT.

V is TRBV7-9 and J is TRBJ2-7, with 7 nucleotides matching TRBD1. CDR1 and CDR2 from the germline V gene are SEHNR and FQNEAQ (reference sequence). This CDR3 spans 15 amino acids. V shed 5 bases and J 2 bases; nucleotides not matched to a gene: 9. CDR3 protein: CASSAERTGPYEQYF. CDR3 coding DNA: TGTGCCAGCAGCGCCGAGCGGACAGGACCCTACGAGCAGTACTTC.

This chain uses TRBV7-8 with TRBJ1-1; D is undetermined. This CDR3 is 13 amino acids long. Trimming stripped 1 base from V and 4 bases from J, with 7 bases between. Germline CDR1 and CDR2: SGHVS and FQNEAQ. DNA of the CDR3: TGTGCCAGCAGCTTAGGGGCACCCACTGAAGCTTTCTTT. Translating gives CASSLGAPTEAFF.

The chain is built from TRBV28 and TRBJ2-7; 10 bases line up with TRBD1. Germline trimming cut 4 bases from V and 2 bases from J; bases unmatched to any gene: 5. The V gene's germline CDR1 is MDHEN and CDR2 SYDVKM. This CDR3 has 15 residues. The DNA for the CDR3 is TGTGCCAGCAGTTCTCCGGGACAGGGGACCTACGAGCAGTACTTC. This encodes CASSSPGQGTYEQYF.

The chain carries TRBV27 and TRBJ2-1, with TRBD2 identical over 10 bases. J was trimmed by 6 bases and V by 5 bases; bases with no gene match: 10. The germline V gene encodes CDR1 MNHEY and CDR2 SMNVEV (reference sequence). The CDR3 is made up of 16 amino acids. The CDR3 reads CASSTPGLAPSNEQFF. The CDR3 nucleotides are TGTGCCAGCAGTACGCCGGGACTAGCGCCCAGCAATGAGCAGTTCTTC.

The J gene is TRBJ1-5, the V gene TRBV30; the D is unclear. Germline V CDR1 and CDR2: GTSNPN, SVGIG (reference sequence). The CDR3 covers 13 residues. The V end was cut by 3 bases, the J end by 12 bases, with 18 bases between. The DNA for the CDR3 is TGTGCCTGGAGCCCAACCACCGGGTTTCTCCAGCATTTT. This translates into CAWSPTTGFLQHF.

The genes are TRBV5-6 and TRBJ2-2, with TRBD1 identical over 8 bases. Per the germline V gene, CDR1 is SGHDT and CDR2 is YYEEEE. Unmatched junction bases numbered 5, after V lost 3 bases and J lost 4 bases. The length of the CDR3 is 15 residues. CDR3 coding DNA: TGTGCCAGCAGCTCAGGACAGGGCGGCACCGGGGAGCTGTTTTTT. Protein: CASSSGQGGTGELFF. The full variable domain, with the rest looked up from reference TRBV5-6 and TRBJ2-2, is DAGVTQSPTHLIKTRGQQVTLRCSPKSGHDTVSWYQQALGQGPQFIFQYYEEEERQRGNFPDRFSGHQFPNYSSELNVNALLLGDSALYLCASSSGQGGTGELFFGEGSRLTVL.

This clone was counted a few times. The CDR3 region is CASSRHSGNTIYF. DNA for the CDR3: TGCGCCAGCAGCCGACACTCTGGAAACACCATATATTTT. This sequence joins TRBV4-3 and TRBJ1-3; D gene unclear. The germline V gene has CDR1 LGHNA and CDR2 YSLEER. V dropped 4 bases and J dropped 0 bases, with 4 bases sitting between them. The CDR3 is 13 residues long.

The rearrangement links TRBV5-4 to TRBJ2-7; D unresolved. V was cut by 0 bases and J by 6 bases, with 10 bases left in between. This CDR3 contains 13 residues. CDR1 and CDR2 (germline): SGHNT, YYREEE (reference sequence). CDR3: CASSLAMHFEQYF. The CDR3 DNA is TGTGCCAGCAGCTTGGCAATGCACTTCGAGCAGTACTTC.

This clone was picked up one time. The chain links TRBV7-9 to TRBJ2-5; 10 bases align to TRBD2. This CDR3 region has 15 residues. Germline CDR1 and CDR2: SEHNR and FQNEAQ (reference sequence). The V segment lost 5 bases and the J segment 4 bases; nucleotides outside the gene matches: 7. The CDR3 reads CASSPSLAGVETQYF. In DNA form, the CDR3 reads TGTGCCAGCAGCCCATCCCTAGCGGGGGTAGAGACCCAGTACTTC.

V gene TRBV5-6 combines with J gene TRBJ2-7; a weak D match, TRBD2 (6 bases). The V end lost 4 bases, the J end lost 3 bases, and 14 bases lay between the germline ends. Germline assignment: CDR1 SGHDT and CDR2 YYEEEE. The CDR3 length is 14 residues. The CDR3 sequence: CASSTTRGNYEQYF. The CDR3 nucleotides read TGTGCCAGCAGCACAACCCGGGGGAACTACGAGCAGTACTTC.

This clone was detected once. This chain joins TRBV5-1 and TRBJ2-3, with 9 nucleotides matching TRBD2. Germline CDR1 reads SGHRS; CDR2 reads YFSETQ. J gave up 6 bases and V 0 bases, and 8 bases lay outside the gene matches. The CDR3 loop spans 16 amino acids. The CDR3, as DNA: TGCGCCAGCAGCTTGGAGGGTCGGCTAGCGGGGGATACGCAGTATTTT. Translating gives CASSLEGRLAGDTQYF.

J is TRBJ1-2 and V is TRBV7-8, with D possibly being TRBD1 (5 bases). The germline V gene has CDR1 SGHVS and CDR2 FQNEAQ. The V gene lost 0 bases and the J gene lost 7 bases, with 15 bases spanning the gap. The CDR3 is 15 residues long. CDR3 loop: CASSLAGIYRSGYTF. The DNA of the CDR3 is TGTGCCAGCAGCTTAGCGGGGATATACAGGTCTGGCTACACCTTC.

This clone was observed many times. The rearrangement links TRBV4-2 to TRBJ2-7; TRBD2 matches at 11 bases. V dropped 0 bases and J dropped 1; count of bases not matched to a gene: 2. The CDR3 is 16 amino acids. Germline V gives CDR1 LGHNA, CDR2 YNFKEQ. The DNA for the CDR3 is TGTGCCAGCAGCCAAGATAGCGGGGGGGGATCCTACGAGCAGTACTTC. Protein product: CASSQDSGGGSYEQYF.

J is TRBJ2-1 and V is TRBV9, with 9 positions matching TRBD1. V dropped 5 bases and J dropped 5; count of bases not matched to a gene: 14. Germline CDR1 and CDR2: SGDLS and YYNGEE. This CDR3 contains 17 residues. The CDR3 here is CASSHPNTGQGDNEQFF. In nucleotides, the CDR3 is TGTGCCAGCAGTCACCCCAACACGGGACAGGGAGACAATGAGCAGTTCTTC.

J is TRBJ2-3 and V is TRBV5-8, with 9 bases matching TRBD2. V shed 2 bases and J 2 bases; nucleotides not matched to a gene: 12. There are 18 residues in the CDR3. Germline lookup yields CDR1 SGHTS and CDR2 YDEGEE. CDR3 sequence reads: CASSLGFPSGGSTDTQYF. CDR3 coding DNA: TGTGCCAGCAGCTTAGGGTTTCCGAGCGGGGGGTCCACAGATACGCAGTATTTT. Full variable domain (rest looked up from reference TRBV5-8 and TRBJ2-3): EAGVTQSPTHLIKTRGQQATLRCSPISGHTSVYWYQQALGLGLQFLLWYDEGEERNRGNFPPRFSGRQFPNYSSELNVNALELEDSALYLCASSLGFPSGGSTDTQYFGPGTRLTVL.

This clone turned up a few times. CDR3 in DNA: TGTGCCAGCAGCTTAGTGGCGCGGGAGACCCAGTACTTC. The encoded protein is CASSLVARETQYF. V gene TRBV7-7 combines with J gene TRBJ2-5, with D unclear. Germline V gene sequence: CDR1 SSHAT, CDR2 FNYEAQ (reference sequence). CDR3 length: 13 amino acids. The germline V and J ends were trimmed by 1 base and 5 bases, with 8 bases remaining between them.

J is TRBJ2-1 and V is TRBV7-8; 10 bases agree with TRBD2. Losses at the gene ends were 10 bases for V and 5 bases for J; bases not matched to a gene: 11. CDR3 length: 15 residues. Germline V gene lookup returns CDR1 SGHVS and CDR2 FQNEAQ. In nucleotides, the CDR3 is TGTGCCATCCGGGGGGGACTAGCGCTGAACAATGAGCAGTTCTTC. It encodes CAIRGGLALNNEQFF.

The chain employs TRBV5-1 and TRBJ2-1, with 12 bases that match TRBD1. The CDR3 loop spans 17 amino acids. From germline, CDR1 is SGHRS and CDR2 YFSETQ. Unmatched junction bases numbered 7, after V lost 0 bases and J lost 6 bases. CDR3 residues: CASSLAEGTGGRNEQFF. The CDR3 bases are TGCGCCAGCAGCTTGGCCGAAGGGACAGGGGGCCGCAATGAGCAGTTCTTC.

Only one count was recorded for this clone. The rearrangement uses TRBV14 and TRBJ2-7; 10 bases line up with TRBD2. The CDR3 is 15 amino acids. CDR1 SGHDN and CDR2 FVKESK come from the germline V gene. V shed 4 bases, J shed 0 bases, and the junction held 3 bases outside the gene matches. CDR3 sequence: CASSPRTSGSYEQYF. The CDR3 DNA reads as TGTGCCAGCAGCCCCCGGACTAGCGGCTCCTACGAGCAGTACTTC.

The gene calls are TRBV19 and TRBJ1-5; D unresolved. This CDR3 comprises 15 residues. Germline V lookup: CDR1 LNHDA, CDR2 SQIVND (reference sequence). Trimming shortened V by 2 bases and J by 0 bases, and 8 bases separated the two germline ends. Here the CDR3 reads CASSISPNSNQPQHF. CDR3 coding DNA: TGTGCCAGTAGTATATCTCCTAATAGCAATCAGCCCCAGCATTTT.

The chain carries TRBV5-6 and TRBJ2-7; TRBD2 agrees at 11 bases. The germline V gene encodes CDR1 SGHDT and CDR2 YYEEEE. The CDR3 sequence is 16 residues long. V lost 3 bases, J lost 4 bases, and 9 bases stayed unmatched. The DNA of the CDR3 is TGTGCCAGCAGCTGGACAGTAGCGGGAGGGGATTACGAGCAGTACTTC. Residues: CASSWTVAGGDYEQYF.

The rearrangement links TRBV28 to TRBJ1-1; tentative D call: TRBD1 (6 bases). Trimming stripped 6 bases from V and 5 bases from J, with 13 bases between. The CDR3 has 13 amino acids. Germline V gives CDR1 MDHEN, CDR2 SYDVKM. CDR3 sequence (DNA): TGTGCCAGCAGGGATGAAGGGGGTACTGAAGCTTTCTTT. It translates to CASRDEGGTEAFF.

This clone occurred once. The chain uses TRBV9 and TRBJ1-1; 7 nucleotides align to TRBD1. The V and J ends lost 3 bases and 6 bases, in that order; junction bases with no gene match: 5. Looked up from germline, CDR1 is SGDLS and CDR2 is YYNGEE. This CDR3 spans 13 amino acids. CDR3 protein: CASSAGTVSEAFF. The CDR3 DNA is TGTGCCAGCAGCGCAGGGACAGTGTCTGAAGCTTTCTTT.